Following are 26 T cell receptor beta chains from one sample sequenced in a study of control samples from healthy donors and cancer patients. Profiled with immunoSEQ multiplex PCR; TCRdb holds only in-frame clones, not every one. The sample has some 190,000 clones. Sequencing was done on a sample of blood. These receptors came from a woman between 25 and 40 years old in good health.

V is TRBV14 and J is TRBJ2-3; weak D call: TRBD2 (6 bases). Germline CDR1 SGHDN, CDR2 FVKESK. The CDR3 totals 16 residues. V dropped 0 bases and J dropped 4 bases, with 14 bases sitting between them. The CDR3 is CASSQELDRRADTQYF. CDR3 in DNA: TGTGCCAGCAGCCAAGAACTAGATAGGAGGGCAGATACGCAGTATTTT.

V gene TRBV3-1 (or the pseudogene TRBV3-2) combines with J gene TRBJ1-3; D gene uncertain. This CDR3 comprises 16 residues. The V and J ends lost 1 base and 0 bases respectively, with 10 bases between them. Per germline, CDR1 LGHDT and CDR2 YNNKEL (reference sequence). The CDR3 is CASSQGRGGSGNTIYF. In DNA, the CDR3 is TGTGCCAGCAGCCAAGGACGGGGAGGCTCTGGAAACACCATATATTTT.

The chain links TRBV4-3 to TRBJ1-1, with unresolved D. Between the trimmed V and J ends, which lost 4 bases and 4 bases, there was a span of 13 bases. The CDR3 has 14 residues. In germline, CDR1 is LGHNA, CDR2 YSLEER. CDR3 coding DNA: TGCGCCAGCAGCCCGCTTAGGGTGGGCACTGAAGCTTTCTTT. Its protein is CASSPLRVGTEAFF.

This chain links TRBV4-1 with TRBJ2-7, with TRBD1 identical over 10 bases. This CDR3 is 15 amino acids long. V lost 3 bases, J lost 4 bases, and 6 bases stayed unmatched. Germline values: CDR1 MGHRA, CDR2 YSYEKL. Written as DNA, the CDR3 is TGCGCCAGCAGCCAGCCGGGACAGGGGTTTTACGAGCAGTACTTC. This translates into CASSQPGQGFYEQYF.

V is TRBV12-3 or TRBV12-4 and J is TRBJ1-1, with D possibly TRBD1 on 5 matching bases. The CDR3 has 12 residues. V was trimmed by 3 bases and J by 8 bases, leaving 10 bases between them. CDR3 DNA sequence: TGTGCCAGCAGTTTCCGGGACGGAGAAGCTTTCTTT. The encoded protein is CASSFRDGEAFF.

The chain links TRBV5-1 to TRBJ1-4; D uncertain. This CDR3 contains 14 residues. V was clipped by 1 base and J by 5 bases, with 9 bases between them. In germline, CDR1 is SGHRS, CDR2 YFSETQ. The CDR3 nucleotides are TGCGCCAGCAGCTTGAGGGCGGGGAATGAAAAACTGTTTTTT. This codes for CASSLRAGNEKLFF.

CDR3 sequence: CASSPDRGGEQYF. In nucleotides, the CDR3 is TGTGCCAGCAGCCCGGACAGGGGCGGCGAGCAGTACTTC. The chain couples TRBV7-8 to TRBJ2-7; 9 bases fit TRBD1. This CDR3 spans 13 amino acids. J lost 6 bases, V lost 5 bases, and 5 bases had no gene match. The V gene's germline CDR1 is SGHVS and CDR2 FQNEAQ.

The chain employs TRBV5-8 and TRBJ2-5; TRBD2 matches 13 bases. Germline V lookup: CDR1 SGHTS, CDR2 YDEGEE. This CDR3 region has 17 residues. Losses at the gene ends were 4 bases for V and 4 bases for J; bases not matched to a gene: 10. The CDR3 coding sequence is TGTGCCAGCAGCCAGGGACTAGCGGGGTTCTTGGCAGAGACCCAGTACTTC. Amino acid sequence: CASSQGLAGFLAETQYF.

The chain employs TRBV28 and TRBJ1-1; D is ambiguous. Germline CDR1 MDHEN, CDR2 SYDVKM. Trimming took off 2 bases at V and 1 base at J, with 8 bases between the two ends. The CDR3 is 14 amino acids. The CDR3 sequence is CASSLEGKNTEAFF. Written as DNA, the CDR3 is TGTGCCAGCAGTTTAGAGGGAAAGAACACTGAAGCTTTCTTT.

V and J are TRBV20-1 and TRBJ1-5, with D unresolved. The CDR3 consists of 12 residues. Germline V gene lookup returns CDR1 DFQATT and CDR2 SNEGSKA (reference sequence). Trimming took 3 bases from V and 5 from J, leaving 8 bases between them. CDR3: CSASAGDQPQHF. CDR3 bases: TGCAGTGCTAGTGCGGGTGATCAGCCCCAGCATTTT.

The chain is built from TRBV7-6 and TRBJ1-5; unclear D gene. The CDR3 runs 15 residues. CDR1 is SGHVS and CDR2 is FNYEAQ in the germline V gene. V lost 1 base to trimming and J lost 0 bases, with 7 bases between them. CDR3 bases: TGTGCCAGCAGCTTAGGGCAGTATAGCAATCAGCCCCAGCATTTT. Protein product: CASSLGQYSNQPQHF.

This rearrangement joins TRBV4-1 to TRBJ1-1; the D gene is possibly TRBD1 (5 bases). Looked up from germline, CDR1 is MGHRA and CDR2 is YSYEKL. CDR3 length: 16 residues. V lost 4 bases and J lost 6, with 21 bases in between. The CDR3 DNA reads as TGCGCCAGCAGCCCCGGCGGGCGGGGCTACGGACCTGAAGCTTTCTTT. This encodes CASSPGGRGYGPEAFF.

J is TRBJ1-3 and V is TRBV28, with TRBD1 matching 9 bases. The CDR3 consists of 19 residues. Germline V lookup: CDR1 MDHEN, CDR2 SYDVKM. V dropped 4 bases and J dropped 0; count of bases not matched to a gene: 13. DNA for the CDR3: TGTGCCAGCAGTTACGGGACAGGGTGGCCCCTAGACTCTGGAAACACCATATATTTT. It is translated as CASSYGTGWPLDSGNTIYF.

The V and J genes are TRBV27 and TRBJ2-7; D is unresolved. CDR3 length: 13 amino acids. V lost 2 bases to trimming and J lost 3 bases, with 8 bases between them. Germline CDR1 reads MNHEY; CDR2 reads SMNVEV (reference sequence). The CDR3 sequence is CASSLNPRYEQYF. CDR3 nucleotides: TGTGCCAGCAGTTTAAATCCCCGCTACGAGCAGTACTTC.

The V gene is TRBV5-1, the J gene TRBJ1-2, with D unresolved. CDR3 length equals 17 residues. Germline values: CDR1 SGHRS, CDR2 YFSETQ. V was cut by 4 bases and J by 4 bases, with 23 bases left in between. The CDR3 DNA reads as TGCGCCAGCAGCCTATTCATATCCGACGAATACGGCTATGGCTACACCTTC. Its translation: CASSLFISDEYGYGYTF.

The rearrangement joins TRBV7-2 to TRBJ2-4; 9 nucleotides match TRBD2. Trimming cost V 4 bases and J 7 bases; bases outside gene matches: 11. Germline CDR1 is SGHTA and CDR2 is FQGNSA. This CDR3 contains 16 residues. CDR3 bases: TGTGCCAGCAGCTATCGACCGACGCTAGCGGGGAACATTCAGTACTTC. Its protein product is CASSYRPTLAGNIQYF.

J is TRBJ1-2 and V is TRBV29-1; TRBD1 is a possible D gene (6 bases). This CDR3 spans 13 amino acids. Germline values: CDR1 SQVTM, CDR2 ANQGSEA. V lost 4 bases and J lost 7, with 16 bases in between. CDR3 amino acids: CSVVRTANPGYTF. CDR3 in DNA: TGCAGCGTTGTAAGGACAGCCAACCCTGGCTACACCTTC.

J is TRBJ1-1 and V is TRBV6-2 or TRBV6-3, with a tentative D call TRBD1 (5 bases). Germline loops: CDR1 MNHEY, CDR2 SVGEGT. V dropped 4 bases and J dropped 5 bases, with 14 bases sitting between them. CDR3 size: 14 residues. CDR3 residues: CASSLMGGLTEAFF. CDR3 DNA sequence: TGTGCCAGCAGTTTGATGGGGGGTCTGACTGAAGCTTTCTTT.

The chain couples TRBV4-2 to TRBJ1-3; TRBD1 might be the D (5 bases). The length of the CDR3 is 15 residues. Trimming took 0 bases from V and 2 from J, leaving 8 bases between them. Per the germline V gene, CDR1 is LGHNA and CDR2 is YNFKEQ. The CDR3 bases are TGTGCCAGCAGCCAAGACGGGGGTACTGGAAACACCATATATTTT. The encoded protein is CASSQDGGTGNTIYF.

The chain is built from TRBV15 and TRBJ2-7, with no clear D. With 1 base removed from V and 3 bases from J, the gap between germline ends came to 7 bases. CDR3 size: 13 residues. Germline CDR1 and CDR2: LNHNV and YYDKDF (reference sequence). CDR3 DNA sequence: TGTGCCACCAGCAGAGGTAGGGTCTACGAGCAGTACTTC. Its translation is CATSRGRVYEQYF.

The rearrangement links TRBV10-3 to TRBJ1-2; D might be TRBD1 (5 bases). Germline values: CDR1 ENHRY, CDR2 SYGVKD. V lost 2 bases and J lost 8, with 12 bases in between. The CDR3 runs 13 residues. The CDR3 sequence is CAISEEGWMGYTF. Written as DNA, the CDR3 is TGTGCCATCAGTGAGGAGGGGTGGATGGGCTACACCTTC.

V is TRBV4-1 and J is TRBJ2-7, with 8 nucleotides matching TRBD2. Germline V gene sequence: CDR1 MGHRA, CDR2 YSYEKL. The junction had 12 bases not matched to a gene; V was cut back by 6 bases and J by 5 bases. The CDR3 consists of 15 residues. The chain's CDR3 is CASRGAGTSSHEQYF. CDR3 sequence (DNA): TGCGCCAGCAGAGGGGCCGGGACTAGTTCCCACGAGCAGTACTTC.

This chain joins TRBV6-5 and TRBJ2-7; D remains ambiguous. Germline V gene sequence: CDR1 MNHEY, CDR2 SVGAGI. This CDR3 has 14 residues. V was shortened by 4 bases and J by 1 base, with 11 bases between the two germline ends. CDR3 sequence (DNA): TGTGCCAGCAGTTCCCAACTCAGTTCCTACGAGCAGTACTTC. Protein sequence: CASSSQLSSYEQYF.

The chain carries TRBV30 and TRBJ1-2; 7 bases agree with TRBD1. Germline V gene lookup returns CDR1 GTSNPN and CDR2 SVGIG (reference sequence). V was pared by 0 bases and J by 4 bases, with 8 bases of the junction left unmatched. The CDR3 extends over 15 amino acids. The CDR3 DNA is TGTGCCTGGAGTGTCGGGTCAGGGGGATCCTATGGCTACACCTTC. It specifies CAWSVGSGGSYGYTF.

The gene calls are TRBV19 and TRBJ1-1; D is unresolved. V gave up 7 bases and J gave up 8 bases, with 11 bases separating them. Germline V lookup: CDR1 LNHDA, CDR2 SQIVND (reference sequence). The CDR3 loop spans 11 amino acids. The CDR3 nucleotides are TGTGCCAGTATGCGAGGAAGGGAAGCTTTCTTT. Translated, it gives CASMRGREAFF.

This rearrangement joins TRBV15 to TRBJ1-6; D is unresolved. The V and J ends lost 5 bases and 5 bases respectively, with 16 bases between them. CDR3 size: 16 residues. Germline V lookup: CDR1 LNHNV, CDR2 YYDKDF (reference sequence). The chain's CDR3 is CATSGRRESNNSPLHF. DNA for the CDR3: TGTGCCACCAGCGGCCGCCGGGAGTCTAATAATTCACCCCTCCACTTT.